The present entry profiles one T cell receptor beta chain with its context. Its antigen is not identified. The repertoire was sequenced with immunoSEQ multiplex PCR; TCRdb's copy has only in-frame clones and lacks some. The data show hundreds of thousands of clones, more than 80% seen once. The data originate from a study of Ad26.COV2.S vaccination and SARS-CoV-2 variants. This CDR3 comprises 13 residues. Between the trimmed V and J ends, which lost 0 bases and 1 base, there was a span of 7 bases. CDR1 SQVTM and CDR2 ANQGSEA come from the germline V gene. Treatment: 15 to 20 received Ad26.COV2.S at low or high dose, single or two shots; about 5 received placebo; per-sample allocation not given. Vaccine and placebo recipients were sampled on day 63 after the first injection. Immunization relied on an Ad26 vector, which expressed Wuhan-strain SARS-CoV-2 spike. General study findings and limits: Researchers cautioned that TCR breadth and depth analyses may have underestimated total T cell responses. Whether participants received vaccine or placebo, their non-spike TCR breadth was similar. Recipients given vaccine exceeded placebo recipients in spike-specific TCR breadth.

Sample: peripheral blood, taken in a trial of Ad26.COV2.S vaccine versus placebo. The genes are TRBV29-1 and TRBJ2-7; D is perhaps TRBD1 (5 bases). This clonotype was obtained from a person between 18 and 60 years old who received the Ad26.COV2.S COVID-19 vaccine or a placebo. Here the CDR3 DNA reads TGCAGCGTTGAAGATGACAGTTCCTACGAGCAGTACTTC. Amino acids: CSVEDDSSYEQYF.